This T cell receptor (beta chain) was recorded in a study of patients and donors after allogeneic stem cell transplantation. The ends were cut back, 5 bases at V and 3 bases at J, with 16 bases in the middle. CDR1 is GTSNPN, CDR2 SVGIG, per germline (reference sequence). The CDR3 totals 14 residues. One entry per CDR3 protein results from TCRdb running MiXCR on the RT-PCR reads. The sample includes about 160,000 distinct CDR3 sequences, more than 20% of them seen just once. The sample taken for sequencing was blood, either unsorted or a sorted T cell fraction (not recorded which). This TCR derives from a human donor who was either an allogeneic HSCT recipient or a stem cell or donor lymphocyte infusion donor (not recorded which). It is not recorded whose cells these are; they may come from a transplant donor. V is TRBV30 and J is TRBJ1-1; D call uncertain. The CDR3 coding sequence is TGTGCCTGGGGGCTTGGACTCCCCGACACTGAAGCTTTCTTT. Amino acids: CAWGLGLPDTEAFF.